Reported below is one TCR beta chain. Its cognate antigen has yet to be identified. Base qualities are not recorded, but no much larger clone differs from it by a single base. Buffy coats from over 35 blood donors, supplied by the Finnish Red Cross blood service, were used as healthy controls. All TCR-sequenced material derived from peripheral blood: patient blood samples and healthy donor buffy coats. Peripheral blood mononuclear cells were isolated by Ficoll-Hypaque gradient centrifugation. Magnetic purification was used to isolate CD4+ cells from the buffy coats of the healthy controls. Genomic DNA was extracted with the Gentra Puregene Cell and Tissue kit and quantified on a Qubit 2.0 fluorometer. These data belong to a study of STAT5B mutations in CD4+ large granular lymphocyte leukemia (dated by TCRdb to between 2020 and 2023). Regarding the research as a whole: Among the healthy controls, the CDR3 'QG' motif was associated with a particular HLA allele. The study compared the TCRbeta repertoires of patients with CD4+ T-cell large granular lymphocyte leukemia against the TCRbeta repertoires of healthy blood donors. Flow cytometry on FACSCanto II or FACSVerse showed that the purified fractions were more than 95% pure among lymphocytes. Findings and caveats that apply to the study as a whole: Compared with healthy CD4+ repertoires, CD4-sorted patient repertoires appeared more clonal, and this difference remained even after the putative leukemic clones were removed. Main leukemic clonotypes were private to each patient, although about 25% appeared at low frequency in other patients' non-leukemic repertoires. Data were not HLA-matched; higher clonality in CD4+ versus CD8+ T-LGLL could reflect the relatively small sample size. TRBV06-family usage was enriched among the top patient clones (8/27) compared with healthy controls (2/35).

V sheds 0 bases and J sheds 2 bases, leaving 7 bases between their ends. The CDR3 numbers 14 residues from cysteine through phenylalanine. Only CDR3 DNA is held: 42 bases, read in frame from base 1. Taken from the germline V gene, the CDR1 and CDR2 loops are WSHSY and SAAADI. The immunoSEQ assay at survey resolution was used to sequence TCRbeta rearrangements from genomic DNA. As for the original processing: In the TCR sequencing data, the smallest productive clonotype frequency that could be detected was 2.59 x 10-5. Only productive TCRbeta rearrangements, defined as complete and in-frame sequences, were included in the analyses. Simpson clonality, calculated in the immunoSEQ Analyzer version 3.0, was used as the measure of sample clonality. Clones were binned by frequency as very rare, small, medium, large (1-20%) or hyperexpanded (>20%). Generation probabilities were estimated with OLGA 1.2.3, V-gene circos plots were made with VDJtools, specificities were searched in VDJdb, and CDR3 motifs were identified with GLIPH. The immuneACCESS repertoire file appears here via TCRdb, limited to in-frame rearrangements. These files lack a portion of the clones; in checked studies, under half of the deficit traces to unresolved V genes, and the cause of the others is not known. That table gives V, J and clone size, and the DNA gave D and trimming. The sample table records some 30,000 clones; 70% to 80% of these occur just once. The ten top clones hold approximately 0.49% of the sample.

The sample taken for sequencing was CD4+ T cells from blood buffy coats. The V and J segments used are TRBV10-2 and TRBJ1-2; TRBD1 could be the D gene, as 5 bases match. The sequence was collected from a human donor in good health. The DNA sequence is as follows: TGCGCCAGCAGTGAGTCTGGGGGGAACTATGGCTACACCTTC. Translated, it reads CASSESGGNYGYTF.